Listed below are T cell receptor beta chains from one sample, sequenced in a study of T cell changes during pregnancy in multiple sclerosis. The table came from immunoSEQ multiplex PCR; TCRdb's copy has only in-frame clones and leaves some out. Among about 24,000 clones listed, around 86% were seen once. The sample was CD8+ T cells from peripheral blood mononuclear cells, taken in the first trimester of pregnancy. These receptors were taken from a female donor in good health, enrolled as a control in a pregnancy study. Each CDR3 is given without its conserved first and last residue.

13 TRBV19 ASIPRRTGNTEAF
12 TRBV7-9 ASSFTRTDYGYT
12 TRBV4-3 ASSPLQGRYGYT
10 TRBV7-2 ASSLDPGYST
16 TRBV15 ATSRDYEGQISGNTIY
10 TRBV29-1 SVATGTGELF
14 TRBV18 ASSPREGQGAYEQY
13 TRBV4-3 ASSQSPRGADTQY
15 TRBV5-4 ASSLGTGWPMNTEAF
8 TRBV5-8 ASSFGEAF
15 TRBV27 ASSLSRTSGVTDTQY
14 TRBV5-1 ASSASGANYNSPLH
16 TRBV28 ASSLGLAGGTSTDTQY
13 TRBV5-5 ASTARQGRVETQY
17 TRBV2 ASSGRLAGDQSSYNEQF
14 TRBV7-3 ASSFVSSPENSPLH
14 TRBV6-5 ASSYSAGLGTDTQY
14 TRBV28 ASSPVDRVYTGELF
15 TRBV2 ASSGPTGPMGNQPQH
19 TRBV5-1 ASSFRMLDRFGGRFNQPQH
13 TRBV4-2 ASSQEWSSNQPQH
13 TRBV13 ASTRGTGVGETQY